This entry lists 18 T cell receptor beta chains sequenced from one sample in a study of fetal regulatory T cell absence and autoimmunity. TCRdb's table, derived via immunoSEQ multiplex PCR, lists solely in-frame clones and lacks some. The table shows more than 90,000 clones, with around 72% occurring only once. The sequencing sample was made of pancreas tissue. These receptors all stem from a male donor with IPEX syndrome.

The chain recombines TRBV9 with TRBJ1-2; 7 bases align to TRBD1. Trimming cost V 5 bases and J 8 bases; bases outside gene matches: 15. Germline CDR1 and CDR2: SGDLS and YYNGEE. The CDR3 contains 15 residues. The chain's CDR3 is CASSSPQGGPLGYTF. The CDR3 region has the DNA TGTGCCAGCAGTTCCCCCCAGGGGGGGCCTCTGGGCTACACCTTC.

J is TRBJ1-4 and V is TRBV7-2; D perhaps matches TRBD1 (5 bases). The CDR3 loop spans 14 amino acids. With 3 bases removed from V and 3 bases from J, the gap between germline ends came to 8 bases. Germline loops: CDR1 SGHTA, CDR2 FQGNSA. CDR3 coding DNA: TGTGCCAGCAGCTTGGGGGGAGCTAATGAAAAACTGTTTTTT. The encoded protein is CASSLGGANEKLFF.

The CDR3 DNA reads TGTGCCAGCAGCTTCAATCCGGACGCATTACAGTACTTC. This sequence encodes CASSFNPDALQYF. The gene calls are TRBV7-2 and TRBJ2-7; D gene ambiguous. Trimming removed 3 bases from V and 10 bases from J, with 16 bases in between. Germline lookup yields CDR1 SGHTA and CDR2 FQGNSA. The CDR3 is made up of 13 amino acids.

The chain combines TRBV5-6 with TRBJ2-7; 13 positions agree with TRBD2. CDR3 size: 15 residues. Germline trimming cut 0 bases from V and 6 bases from J; bases unmatched to any gene: 3. The germline CDR1 and CDR2 sequences are SGHDT and YYEEEE. CDR3 nucleotides: TGTGCCAGCAGCTTGGGGACTAGCGGGGGAGGCGAGCAGTACTTC. Residues: CASSLGTSGGGEQYF. Based on the CDR3 plus reference TRBV5-6 and TRBJ2-7, the full variable domain is DAGVTQSPTHLIKTRGQQVTLRCSPKSGHDTVSWYQQALGQGPQFIFQYYEEEERQRGNFPDRFSGHQFPNYSSELNVNALLLGDSALYLCASSLGTSGGGEQYFGPGTRLTVT.

The V call is TRBV7-2, the J call TRBJ1-2; 9 bases fit TRBD1. Per germline, CDR1 SGHTA and CDR2 FQGNSA. V shed 5 bases, J shed 4 bases, and the junction held 2 bases outside the gene matches. The CDR3 spans 13 residues. The CDR3 is CASSQQGAYGYTF. Here the CDR3 DNA reads TGTGCCAGCAGCCAACAGGGGGCCTATGGCTACACCTTC.

The rearrangement uses TRBV7-2 and TRBJ2-7, with 11 bases that match TRBD2. V shed 1 base and J 2 bases; nucleotides not matched to a gene: 1. Germline loops: CDR1 SGHTA, CDR2 FQGNSA. CDR3 size: 15 residues. The CDR3 loop is CASSLGSGRAYEQYF. The CDR3, as DNA: TGTGCCAGCAGCTTAGGTAGCGGGAGGGCCTACGAGCAGTACTTC.

This clone was counted a single time. The rearrangement uses TRBV29-1 and TRBJ1-2; 7 bases fit TRBD1. There are 12 residues in the CDR3. The germline gives CDR1 SQVTM, CDR2 ANQGSEA. With 5 bases clipped from V and 4 bases from J, the junction kept 4 bases outside the gene matches. The CDR3 DNA follows: TGCAGCGTTCCGGGACAGTTCTATGGCTACACCTTC. This codes for CSVPGQFYGYTF.

The chain has TRBV7-9 and TRBJ1-4; 9 bases match TRBD1. Germline V CDR1 and CDR2: SEHNR, FQNEAQ (reference sequence). Unmatched junction bases numbered 5, after V lost 4 bases and J lost 8 bases. The CDR3 has 14 residues. The CDR3 region is CASSSTGGREKLFF. DNA of the CDR3: TGTGCCAGCAGCTCGACAGGGGGTCGGGAAAAACTGTTTTTT.

The chain joins TRBV5-1 to TRBJ2-7; 11 bases agree with TRBD1. Germline values: CDR1 SGHRS, CDR2 YFSETQ. CDR3 length equals 14 residues. The trim removed 4 bases at V and 5 bases at J, leaving 5 bases unmatched. The CDR3 region is CASSHGQGADEQYF. CDR3 DNA sequence: TGCGCCAGCAGCCACGGACAGGGGGCCGACGAGCAGTACTTC.

In this sample, this clone turned up a few times. The chain uses TRBV19 and TRBJ1-6, with TRBD1 identical over 7 bases. The CDR3 spans 12 residues. Germline V gene data show CDR1 as LNHDA and CDR2 as SQIVND (reference sequence). V dropped 6 bases and J dropped 10; count of bases not matched to a gene: 3. The DNA of the CDR3 is TGTGCCAGTAGAGGGGGCGCCTCACCCCTCCACTTT. This sequence encodes CASRGGASPLHF.

In DNA form, the CDR3 reads TGTGCCAGCAGCACAGGGCGATACCAGCCCCAGCATTTT. Translation: CASSTGRYQPQHF. V gene TRBV6-1 combines with J gene TRBJ1-5; D is perhaps TRBD1 (6 bases). Trimming removed 6 bases at V and 7 bases at J, with 13 bases between. The CDR3 extends over 13 amino acids. Germline CDR1 reads MNHNS; CDR2 reads SASEGT.

The rearrangement uses TRBV7-2 and TRBJ2-7; tentatively, D is TRBD1 (7 bases). There are 14 residues in the CDR3. CDR1 and CDR2 (germline): SGHTA, FQGNSA. V was shortened by 5 bases and J by 7 bases, with 18 bases between the two germline ends. CDR3 in amino acids: CASSPWPGGWEQYF. The CDR3 bases are TGTGCCAGCAGCCCGTGGCCAGGGGGGTGGGAGCAGTACTTC.

This chain joins TRBV5-4 and TRBJ2-7; D call uncertain. The CDR3 loop spans 14 amino acids. V was shortened by 5 bases and J by 5 bases, with 17 bases between the two germline ends. Germline-derived CDR1 and CDR2 are SGHNT and YYREEE (reference sequence). CDR3 sequence reads: CASSHTPSSNEQYF. CDR3 DNA sequence: TGTGCCAGCAGTCATACACCGAGTTCCAACGAGCAGTACTTC.

The chain uses TRBV7-6 and TRBJ2-2; D is undetermined. The CDR3 contains 18 residues. Trimming shortened V by 2 bases and J by 2 bases, and 18 bases separated the two germline ends. Per germline, CDR1 SGHVS and CDR2 FNYEAQ. The CDR3: CASSLPLAGSGNTGELFF. For the CDR3, the DNA is TGTGCCAGCAGCTTACCCCTTGCCGGGTCAGGAAACACCGGGGAGCTGTTTTTT.

The chain links TRBV5-8 to TRBJ1-2; 11 bases line up with TRBD1. The CDR3 loop spans 13 amino acids. The germline gives CDR1 SGHTS, CDR2 YDEGEE. Trimming took 5 bases from V and 6 from J; bases not matched to a gene: 3. In DNA, the CDR3 is TGTGCCAGCAGAGAGGACAGGGGGCATGGCTACACCTTC. This codes for CASREDRGHGYTF.

V is TRBV5-1 and J is TRBJ1-1; D is perhaps TRBD1 (5 bases). Trimming removed 4 bases from V and 0 bases from J, with 10 bases in between. The CDR3 runs to 14 residues. The germline V gene has CDR1 SGHRS and CDR2 YFSETQ. The CDR3 protein is CASSGAGMNTEAFF. CDR3 bases: TGCGCCAGCAGCGGGGCAGGGATGAACACTGAAGCTTTCTTT. The variable domain in full, completed from reference TRBV5-1 and TRBJ1-1, reads KAGVTQTPRYLIKTRGQQVTLSCSPISGHRSVSWYQQTPGQGLQFLFEYFSETQRNKGNFPGRFSGRQFSNSRSEMNVSTLELGDSALYLCASSGAGMNTEAFFGQGTRLTVV.

This chain links TRBV6-5 with TRBJ2-7; TRBD1 matches at 7 bases. V dropped 5 bases and J dropped 4; count of bases not matched to a gene: 11. The CDR3 spans 15 residues. Germline CDR1 and CDR2: MNHEY and SVGAGI. The chain's CDR3 is CASSRDPGQIYEQYF. The CDR3 DNA sequence: TGTGCCAGCAGTAGGGACCCGGGACAGATATACGAGCAGTACTTC.

The chain is built from TRBV7-2 and TRBJ1-2; weak D call: TRBD1 (6 bases). Trimming shortened V by 1 base and J by 8 bases, and 11 bases separated the two germline ends. Germline-derived CDR1 and CDR2 are SGHTA and FQGNSA. CDR3 length equals 13 residues. The CDR3 here is CASSLDRERGYTF. DNA for the CDR3: TGTGCCAGCAGCTTAGACAGGGAGCGGGGCTACACCTTC.